A single sample gave rise to the 27 T cell receptor beta chains below, sequenced in a study of HIV-infected children after antiretroviral therapy interruption. RNA-based 3' RACE libraries used unique molecular identifiers. MiXCR, run by TCRdb on the 3' RACE reads, gives a single entry per CDR3 protein. The data contain some 40,000 distinct CDR3 sequences, about 6% of them singletons. The treatment: PENTA 11 planned treatment interruption arm or continuous ART arm. Sequenced here: CD45RA+ CD4+ T cells from PBMCs, pooled from several time points, sampled from a donor given antiretroviral therapy, either interrupted or continuous. This sample's subset: naive CD4+ CD45RA+ CD45RO- T cells. Receptors were obtained from a pool of human donors with HIV.

This clonotype has a count of ten or more. The V and J genes are TRBV20-1 and TRBJ2-3; D possibly corresponds to TRBD2 (5 bases). CDR3 length: 15 residues. Germline-derived CDR1 and CDR2 are DFQATT and SNEGSKA (reference sequence). V was cut by 1 base and J by 2 bases, with 13 bases left in between. The CDR3 spells CSARVWERLTDTQYF. The CDR3, as DNA: TGCAGTGCTAGAGTGTGGGAGCGGCTCACAGATACGCAGTATTTT.

This clonotype was observed at least ten times. CDR3 amino acids: CSVGRSVGPYEQYF. For the CDR3, the DNA is TGCAGCGTTGGGCGTTCGGTGGGACCCTACGAGCAGTACTTC. The gene calls are TRBV29-1 and TRBJ2-7; D possibly matches TRBD1 or TRBD2 (5 bases each). The V gene lost 4 bases and the J gene lost 2 bases, with 15 bases spanning the gap. This CDR3 is built from 14 residues. The V gene's germline CDR1 is SQVTM and CDR2 ANQGSEA.

This clonotype is medium-sized. The rearrangement uses TRBV30 and TRBJ2-1, with 10 bases that match TRBD1. V trimming: 2 bases; J trimming: 9 bases; junction bases outside the gene matches: 10. The CDR3 length is 15 residues. Germline lookup yields CDR1 GTSNPN and CDR2 SVGIG (reference sequence). CDR3 in amino acids: CAWSLGTGDYAEQFF. CDR3 sequence (DNA): TGTGCCTGGAGTCTCGGGACAGGGGACTATGCTGAGCAGTTCTTC.

A few counts support this clonotype. The chain is built from TRBV7-2 and TRBJ2-2; D is ambiguous. V shed 4 bases and J shed 0 bases, with 6 bases lying between them. The CDR3 covers 14 residues. The V gene's germline CDR1 is SGHTA and CDR2 FQGNSA. CDR3 loop: CASSYQPNTGELFF. The CDR3 nucleotides are TGTGCCAGCAGCTACCAGCCGAACACCGGGGAGCTGTTTTTT.

This clonotype was detected many times. One junction end does not reproduce the germline sequence, and a read error may be involved. The V call is TRBV30, the J call TRBJ2-2; D not resolved. The CDR3 contains 14 residues. Per germline, CDR1 GTSNPN and CDR2 SVGIG (reference sequence). The DNA for the CDR3 is TGTGCCTGGAGTCTAGACTCAAACACCGGGCAGCTCTACTTT. The encoded protein is CAWSLDSNTGQLYF.

This clonotype appeared many times. The genes are TRBV3-1 and TRBJ1-5; perhaps TRBD1 as D (5 bases). This CDR3 is 14 amino acids long. Trimming left V 4 bases short and J 4 bases short, with 11 bases between. Germline CDR1 reads LGHDT; CDR2 reads YNNKEL (reference sequence). The CDR3 DNA follows: TGTGCCAGCAGCCGGCTGGGGGTTAATCAGCCCCAGCATTTT. Protein product: CASSRLGVNQPQHF.

The sample holds many counts of this clonotype. Germline is not matched at one junction end, which may reflect a read error. The CDR3 spells CASSLEGRSQNTLYF. CDR3 nucleotides: TGTGCCAGCTCTCTCGAGGGGAGGAGTCAAAACACCTTGTACTTT. This chain uses TRBV13 with TRBJ2-4, with a tentative D call TRBD2 (6 bases). Germline CDR1 and CDR2: PRHDT and FYEKMQ (reference sequence). The CDR3 loop spans 15 amino acids. Combining the CDR3 with reference TRBV13 and TRBJ2-4 gives the whole variable domain AAGVIQSPRHLIKEKRETATLKCYPIPRHDTVYWYQQGPGQDPQFLISFYEKMQSDKGSIPDRFSAQQFSDYHSELNMSSLELGDSALYFCASSLEGRSQNTLYFGAGTRLSVL.

This clonotype was counted at least ten times. The J gene is TRBJ2-3, the V gene TRBV6-5; D gene unclear. V shed 5 bases and J shed 1 base, with 10 bases lying between them. The CDR3 loop spans 14 amino acids. Germline V CDR1 and CDR2: MNHEY, SVGAGI. The chain's CDR3 is CASSPRARTDTQYF. The CDR3 DNA reads as TGTGCCAGCAGTCCCCGGGCCCGCACAGATACGCAGTATTTT.

This clonotype was seen repeatedly, ten times or more. The chain combines TRBV6-2 or TRBV6-3 with TRBJ1-6; D ambiguous. The CDR3 is 16 residues long. Per germline, CDR1 MNHEY and CDR2 SVGEGT. The germline V and J ends were trimmed by 3 bases and 5 bases, with 14 bases remaining between them. The CDR3 coding sequence is TGTGCCAGCAGTTATTCCGTCGGACCGAATAATTCACCCCTCCACTTT. It codes for CASSYSVGPNNSPLHF.

This clonotype was detected ten times or more. The genes are TRBV27 and TRBJ1-6, with no clear D. The CDR3 consists of 16 residues. The V gene's germline CDR1 is MNHEY and CDR2 SMNVEV (reference sequence). Between the trimmed V and J ends, which lost 3 bases and 2 bases, there was a span of 11 bases. This CDR3 reads CASSLSPGAYNSPLHF. In nucleotides, the CDR3 is TGTGCCAGCAGTTTGTCCCCGGGAGCCTATAATTCACCCCTCCACTTT.

This clonotype was recorded at least ten times. The CDR3 sequence is CASSPGSVNTDTQYF. For the CDR3, the DNA is TGTGCCAGCAGCCCCGGTTCTGTAAACACAGATACGCAGTATTTT. The chain links TRBV28 to TRBJ2-3, with D hard to call. Germline lookup yields CDR1 MDHEN and CDR2 SYDVKM. The CDR3 contains 15 residues. V was clipped by 6 bases and J by 2 bases, with 15 bases between them.

This clonotype has at least ten counts. The chain carries TRBV18 and TRBJ2-2; D possibly corresponds to TRBD2 (5 bases). V dropped 6 bases and J dropped 4 bases, with 9 bases sitting between them. CDR1 KGHSH and CDR2 LQKENI come from the germline V gene. The CDR3 covers 13 residues. The CDR3 here is CASSRTSTGELFF. The CDR3, as DNA: TGTGCCAGCTCGCGGACTTCCACCGGGGAGCTGTTTTTT.

This clonotype was seen repeatedly, ten times or more. The chain links TRBV15 to TRBJ2-3; possible D gene TRBD1, 6 bases. CDR3 length equals 16 residues. CDR1 and CDR2 (germline): LNHNV, YYDKDF (reference sequence). Trimming cost V 4 bases and J 8 bases, with 22 bases left between them. The CDR3 protein is CATSTRGTGPQGTQYF. CDR3 sequence (DNA): TGTGCCACCAGCACCCGAGGAACAGGGCCTCAGGGTACGCAGTATTTT. Using reference TRBV15 and TRBJ2-3 for the parts outside the CDR3, the full variable domain is DAMVIQNPRYQVTQFGKPVTLSCSQTLNHNVMYWYQQKSSQAPKLLFHYYDKDFNNEADTPDNFQSRRPNTSFCFLDIRSPGLGDTAMYLCATSTRGTGPQGTQYFGPGTRLTVL.

The rearrangement joins TRBV28 to TRBJ1-3; D is unclear. Trimming stripped 5 bases from V and 0 bases from J, with 11 bases between. CDR3 length equals 15 residues. CDR1 and CDR2 from the germline V gene are MDHEN and SYDVKM. CDR3 nucleotides: TGTGCCAGCAGTATCAACATGGTCTCTGGAAACACCATATATTTT. This encodes CASSINMVSGNTIYF.

This clonotype was detected a few times. The V and J genes are TRBV20-1 and TRBJ1-5; D is uncertain. CDR3 length: 15 residues. Trimming took 0 bases from V and 0 from J, leaving 9 bases between them. Germline CDR1 is DFQATT and CDR2 is SNEGSKA (reference sequence). CDR3 residues: CSARDKEYSNQPQHF. The CDR3 coding sequence is TGCAGTGCTAGAGATAAAGAGTATAGCAATCAGCCCCAGCATTTT.

This clonotype was found many times. The J gene is TRBJ2-3, the V gene TRBV5-1; 15 positions agree with TRBD2. CDR1 and CDR2 from the germline V gene are SGHRS and YFSETQ. The CDR3 runs 17 residues. Trimming cost V 2 bases and J 0 bases; bases outside gene matches: 1. The CDR3 protein is CASSFGLAGGSTDTQYF. CDR3 DNA: TGCGCCAGCAGCTTCGGACTAGCGGGAGGGAGCACAGATACGCAGTATTTT.

This clonotype was seen a few times. The rearrangement links TRBV28 to TRBJ2-3; 8 bases line up with TRBD2. The CDR3 runs to 14 residues. V gave up 5 bases and J gave up 4 bases; unmatched junction bases: 5. Germline values: CDR1 MDHEN, CDR2 SYDVKM. In nucleotides, the CDR3 is TGTGCCAGCAGTACGGGAGGGTTTTCAGATACGCAGTATTTT. Translation gives CASSTGGFSDTQYF.

This clonotype was detected many times. The chain employs TRBV7-2 and TRBJ2-2; D is undetermined. The CDR3 totals 15 residues. Germline assignment: CDR1 SGHTA and CDR2 FQGNSA. Trimming shortened V by 5 bases and J by 1 base, and 11 bases separated the two germline ends. The CDR3 loop reads CASSPKSQNTGELFF. The CDR3 DNA reads TGTGCCAGCAGCCCAAAGTCTCAGAACACCGGGGAGCTGTTTTTT.

At least ten counts were recorded for this clonotype. The chain combines TRBV5-1 with TRBJ1-4, with 7 bases matching TRBD1. The CDR3 spans 14 residues. CDR1 is SGHRS, CDR2 YFSETQ, per germline. V lost 5 bases, J lost 3 bases, and 4 bases stayed unmatched. This CDR3 reads CASRSGTANEKLFF. CDR3 nucleotides: TGCGCCAGCAGGTCCGGGACAGCTAATGAAAAACTGTTTTTT.

This clonotype was observed at least ten times. The rearrangement links TRBV29-1 to TRBJ2-5, with 8 bases fitting TRBD1. In germline, CDR1 is SQVTM, CDR2 ANQGSEA. V trimming: 6 bases; J trimming: 1 base; junction bases outside the gene matches: 4. This CDR3 is built from 13 residues. CDR3 sequence reads: CSVNGQGQETQYF. CDR3 bases: TGCAGCGTCAATGGACAGGGCCAAGAGACCCAGTACTTC. The complete variable domain, with remaining parts taken from reference TRBV29-1 and TRBJ2-5, reads SAVISQKPSRDICQRGTSLTIQCQVDSQVTMMFWYRQQPGQSLTLIATANQGSEATYESGFVIDKFPISRPNLTFSTLTVSNMSPEDSSIYLCSVNGQGQETQYFGPGTRLLVL.

This clonotype was seen only a few times. The chain combines TRBV12-5 with TRBJ2-2; D is possibly TRBD1 or TRBD2 (5 bases each). The germline V gene has CDR1 LGHNT and CDR2 FRNRAP. The CDR3 contains 14 residues. V lost 11 bases and J 1 base, leaving 14 bases between the germline ends. CDR3 DNA: TGTGCTGCTCGTGAGAGGGGGAACACCGGGGAGCTGTTTTTT. It encodes CAARERGNTGELFF.

This clonotype appeared a few times. The V gene is TRBV23-1, the J gene TRBJ1-4; no reliable D call. TRBV23-1 is placed among ORFs of uncertain function. V shed 4 bases and J shed 5 bases, with 17 bases lying between them. This CDR3 is built from 16 residues. CDR3 in amino acids: CASSPRVPGKNEKLFF. The CDR3 DNA reads TGCGCCAGCAGTCCCAGAGTCCCAGGAAAGAATGAAAAACTGTTTTTT.

This clonotype was recorded many times. This sequence joins TRBV4-3 and TRBJ2-3; D gene ambiguous. This CDR3 region has 15 residues. CDR1 and CDR2 (germline): LGHNA, YSLEER. V lost 5 bases, J lost 4 bases, and 16 bases lay in between. CDR3 sequence reads: CASSSRLAESDTQYF. DNA of the CDR3: TGCGCCAGCAGCTCTCGCCTCGCGGAGTCAGATACGCAGTATTTT.

This clonotype was found many times. This rearrangement joins TRBV20-1 to TRBJ1-4; weak D call: TRBD1 (6 bases). There are 15 residues in the CDR3. Deletions cut 7 bases from V and 1 base from J, with 16 bases between. CDR1 is DFQATT, CDR2 SNEGSKA, per germline (reference sequence). CDR3 bases: TGCAGTGTTGAGAACAGGGTACGAACTAATGAAAAACTGTTTTTT. Encoded protein: CSVENRVRTNEKLFF.

This clonotype was observed many times. The chain uses TRBV18 and TRBJ2-7, with D hard to call. The CDR3 covers 15 residues. CDR1 and CDR2 from the germline V gene are KGHSH and LQKENI. V gave up 7 bases and J gave up 3 bases, with 19 bases separating them. The CDR3 coding sequence is TGTGCCAGCTTCACCACCTACGGTACGGGCTACGAGCAGTACTTC. Residues: CASFTTYGTGYEQYF.

This clonotype was seen ten or more times. The rearrangement joins TRBV29-1 to TRBJ1-1, with D possibly being TRBD1 (6 bases). Germline assignment: CDR1 SQVTM and CDR2 ANQGSEA. V was shortened by 4 bases and J by 3 bases, with 12 bases between the two germline ends. The CDR3 runs 13 residues. The CDR3 nucleotides are TGCAGCGTTGCCAGGGGCAGAGACACTGAAGCTTTCTTT. This sequence encodes CSVARGRDTEAFF.

In its sample, this clonotype was seen many times. The V call is TRBV5-1, the J call TRBJ1-1; the match to TRBD1 covers 10 bases. V lost 4 bases, J lost 3 bases, and 6 bases stayed unmatched. The CDR3 extends over 15 amino acids. Germline CDR1 SGHRS, CDR2 YFSETQ. The CDR3: CASSGGTGADTEAFF. CDR3 nucleotide sequence: TGCGCCAGCAGCGGGGGGACAGGGGCGGACACTGAAGCTTTCTTT.